This TCR beta chain was sequenced during a study of OX40 agonist ivuxolimab in advanced cancers. About the full investigation: Ivuxolimab was an agonistic, fully human IgG2 monoclonal antibody directed against OX40 (CD134), a costimulatory receptor. Intravenous ivuxolimab was administered to patients every 2 weeks at six dose levels: 0.01, 0.1, 0.3, 1.5, 3 and 10 mg/kg. Among the approximately 50 dose-escalation patients, about 19 had hepatocellular carcinoma, roughly 15 melanoma, 9 renal cell carcinoma and 9 head and neck cancer. In the dose-escalation cohort, approximately 82% of patients were male, and the mean age was 60 years with a range of about 23 to 79. Patients were allowed to have had prior anti-PD-1, anti-PD-L1 or anti-CTLA-4 therapy, and roughly 40% of the dose-escalation patients had been treated with checkpoint inhibitors. Partial responses occurred in three dose-escalation patients, of whom one had hepatocellular carcinoma and two had cutaneous melanoma. The point of sequencing TCRbeta in the periphery was to test whether ivuxolimab changed TCR sequence diversity and drove clonal T-cell expansion. The paper covers the monotherapy dose-escalation part of the phase I ivuxolimab trial, which included N of about 56 patients. Beyond this particular receptor, the publication reports: After ivuxolimab, more expanded clones were found on average in CD8+ T cells than in CD4+ T cells. At doses from 0.1 to 3.0 mg/kg, clonal expansion was seen in both CD4+ and CD8+ blood T cells between baseline and week 6. The antigen specificity of the clonally expanded peripheral T cells was not determined. Low levels of normalized T-cell clonal expansion were also seen in some patients who did not respond. In the 0.1-3.0 mg/kg groups, partial responders were among the patients with the lowest normalized peripheral clonal expansion, particularly in CD8+ T cells.

With respect to this clone: Its antigen target is currently unknown. No qualities accompany the bases; no much larger clone lies one base away.

The trial excluded patients who had a history of autoimmune disease or were on systemic immunosuppression. In every dose cohort, peripheral blood was drawn for TCR sequencing at baseline, cycle 4 day 1, and cycle 7 day 1. Samples were obtained from an open-label, multicenter, first-in-human phase I dose-escalation trial of ivuxolimab. Adults with locally advanced or metastatic head and neck squamous cell, hepatocellular, melanoma or renal cell carcinoma were enrolled in the trial. Before TCR sequencing, CD4+ T cells and CD8+ T cells were sorted from peripheral blood as separate populations. Per the germline V gene, MGHRA is the CDR1 and YSYEKL is the CDR2. V gives up 2 bases and J gives up 4 bases, and the segment between their germline ends measures 21 bases. The CDR3 runs 17 residues from the cysteine to the phenylalanine. CDR3 DNA is the only sequence kept; it has 51 bases, read in frame from the first base.

Genomic DNA was isolated from the sorted cells so that the TCRbeta CDR3 region could be sequenced. The immunoSEQ Assay was used for sequencing of TCRbeta CDR3 regions. As stored in TCRdb, this immuneACCESS dataset retains in-frame rearrangements with V and J assigned. A fraction of the clones does not appear; measured against another copy, unresolved V genes explain less than half of the discrepancy, and the remainder lacks a known reason. Recorded for this sample are about 31,000 clones; roughly 87% of them occurred a single time. Of the sample, approximately 21% falls within the top ten clones. The source is an adult with an advanced solid tumor such as melanoma, head and neck, liver or kidney cancer. Sample: CD4+ or CD8+ T cells sorted from blood, taken in a trial of the OX40 agonist ivuxolimab. Recombination connected TRBV4-1 to TRBJ2-7, with TRBD2 tentatively as D gene (6 bases match). The CDR3 here reads CASSQMKGGGRPYEQYF. The DNA sequence is as follows: TGCGCCAGCAGCCAAATGAAGGGAGGAGGTAGACCTTACGAGCAGTACTTC.